This T cell receptor (beta chain) was sequenced in a study of blood T cell repertoires in COVID-19. The CDR3 extends over 13 amino acids. Germline assignment: CDR1 SGHTA and CDR2 FQGNSA. The V and J ends lost 5 bases and 3 bases respectively, with 8 bases between them. Sequencing used immunoSEQ multiplex PCR; TCRdb keeps in-frame clones, though not all of them. Altogether roughly 140,000 clones are present, about 80% being singletons, with the ten largest covering 6% to 7.5%. This clone was seen once. The clonotype was recovered from a human donor in a cohort sampled during active COVID-19. The chain is built from TRBV7-2 and TRBJ2-1; no firm D call. Sequencing was performed on peripheral blood. The CDR3 sequence: CASSLTHYNEQFF. The CDR3 nucleotides are TGTGCCAGCAGCCTGACTCACTACAATGAGCAGTTCTTC.